Described below is a single T cell receptor (beta chain) sequence and its context. Its antigen is unknown. This sample was taken from a study of T cell responses to AZD1222 COVID-19 vaccine. The study's findings and limits: CD4 TCRs covered the whole spike, strongest at regions 160-218 and 743-854. Sampling captured repertoires only after the peak T cell response.

CDR3 length: 15 amino acids. Unmatched junction bases numbered 6, after V lost 6 bases and J lost 2 bases. Germline V gives CDR1 SGHAT, CDR2 FQNNGV. TCRdb's table, derived via immunoSEQ multiplex PCR, lists solely in-frame clones and lacks some. The sample consists of about 130,000 clones, approximately 89% of them appearing once. The V call is TRBV11-2, the J call TRBJ1-5; TRBD1 agrees at 8 bases. This TCR was sampled from an adult in good health. The sequences come from peripheral blood, collected on day 0 of AZD1222 vaccination. CDR3 residues: CASSPGQGGNQPQHF. The CDR3 DNA is TGTGCCAGCAGTCCCGGACAGGGCGGCAATCAGCCCCAGCATTTT.